This TCR beta chain was sequenced for a study of identical twins. Germline V gene data show CDR1 as DFQATT and CDR2 as SNEGSKA (reference sequence). CDR3 length equals 14 residues. V lost 7 bases to trimming and J lost 2 bases, with 17 bases between them. After template switching added a universal primer site, the resulting cDNA carried unique molecular identifiers. TCRdb re-derived calls from the 5' RACE reads in MiXCR, one entry per CDR3 protein. The sample holds approximately 680,000 distinct CDR3 sequences, about 7% seen once. The data were also submitted as part of a second study, on yellow fever vaccine responses in identical twins.

The genes are TRBV20-1 and TRBJ1-2; D ambiguous. The source of this sequence is a woman younger than 35 in good health. The sample taken for sequencing was PBMCs. The chain's CDR3 is CSVRKDGTNYGYTF. CDR3 bases: TGCAGTGTACGAAAGGACGGAACAAACTATGGCTACACCTTC.